These 2 T cell receptor beta chains originate from one sample sequenced in a study of blood T cell repertoires in COVID-19. Some clones are missing from TCRdb's copy, which holds only in-frame ones; the method was immunoSEQ multiplex PCR. In the table there are 320,000 or so clones, about 90% of which are singletons. Sequencing input: PBMCs or T cells enriched from blood (not recorded which). The receptors were sampled from a woman aged 25-40 years who had recovered from COVID-19.

The rearrangement uses TRBV5-4 and TRBJ1-6; D is uncertain. Trimming cost V 2 bases and J 12 bases, with 12 bases left between them. CDR3 length: 13 residues. From germline, CDR1 is SGHNT and CDR2 YYREEE (reference sequence). The CDR3 region is CASSLDRVGPLHF. CDR3 nucleotides: TGTGCCAGCAGCTTAGACCGGGTGGGACCCCTCCACTTT.

This clone was picked up a small number of times. V gene TRBV3-1 (or the pseudogene TRBV3-2) combines with J gene TRBJ2-2; 8 nucleotides match TRBD2. The CDR3 runs to 14 residues. Germline V lookup: CDR1 LGHDT, CDR2 YNNKEL (reference sequence). The trim removed 6 bases at V and 6 bases at J, leaving 6 bases unmatched. The CDR3 region has the DNA TGTGCCAGCAGTGGGACTAGTATAGCCGGGGAGCTGTTTTTT. Translation gives CASSGTSIAGELFF.